Below, 27 T cell receptor beta chains from the same sample are listed, as sequenced in a study of shared clonotypes between healthy human individuals. TCRdb's table, derived via immunoSEQ multiplex PCR, lists solely in-frame clones and lacks some. The data contain hundreds of thousands of clones, approximately 97% of them seen just once; the ten biggest clones take up 0.057%. Sequencing was done on a sample of naive CD4+ T cells sorted from blood. The subset denotes: CD45RA+ positively selected. The receptor source for this set is a woman in her twenties or thirties in good health.

This chain uses TRBV9 with TRBJ2-7; D tentatively fits TRBD1 or TRBD2 (5 bases each). Trimming left V 2 bases short and J 0 bases short, with 12 bases between. Germline V lookup: CDR1 SGDLS, CDR2 YYNGEE. This CDR3 contains 15 residues. In nucleotides, the CDR3 is TGTGCCAGCAGCGTGGGGACCCAGAGCTCCTACGAGCAGTACTTC. This translates into CASSVGTQSSYEQYF. Looking up the rest from reference TRBV9 and TRBJ2-7 gives the full variable domain: DSGVTQTPKHLITATGQRVTLRCSPRSGDLSVYWYQQSLDQGLQFLIQYYNGEERAKGNILERFSAQQFPDLHSELNLSSLELGDSALYFCASSVGTQSSYEQYFGPGTRLTVT.

The CDR3, as DNA: TGTGCCAGCAGCGTAGGCCAGGGTTCGAAGACCCAGTACTTC. It encodes CASSVGQGSKTQYF. This chain connects TRBV9 to TRBJ2-5, with D tentatively TRBD1 (5 bases). This CDR3 contains 14 residues. With 0 bases removed from V and 6 bases from J, the gap between germline ends came to 12 bases. CDR1 SGDLS and CDR2 YYNGEE come from the germline V gene.

The J gene is TRBJ1-5, the V gene TRBV19, with D uncertain. The CDR3 sequence is 14 residues long. Trimming cost V 3 bases and J 3 bases, with 9 bases left between them. Per the germline V gene, CDR1 is LNHDA and CDR2 is SQIVND (reference sequence). The CDR3 DNA sequence: TGTGCCAGTAGTATGGCGGGATCCAATCAGCCCCAGCATTTT. Its translation: CASSMAGSNQPQHF.

In this sample, this clone turned up once. V is TRBV27 and J is TRBJ2-7, with 7 bases identical to TRBD1. V was clipped by 9 bases and J by 0 bases; unmatched bases: 8. Germline V gene data show CDR1 as MNHEY and CDR2 as SMNVEV (reference sequence). The CDR3 sequence is 14 residues long. The CDR3 spells CARSSGQYSYEQYF. The CDR3 DNA follows: TGTGCCAGGTCCTCGGGACAGTACTCCTACGAGCAGTACTTC.

This chain links TRBV7-8 with TRBJ1-4; D gene unclear. This CDR3 has 17 residues. The ends were cut back, 2 bases at V and 3 bases at J, with 16 bases in the middle. Germline V gives CDR1 SGHVS, CDR2 FQNEAQ. Here the CDR3 reads CASSLRRLSAPNEKLFF. The CDR3 nucleotides are TGTGCCAGCAGCTTACGACGGCTATCTGCCCCTAATGAAAAACTGTTTTTT.

This rearrangement joins TRBV15 to TRBJ1-4, with D unresolved. Trimming removed 1 base from V and 5 bases from J, with 8 bases in between. The CDR3 is made up of 14 amino acids. In germline, CDR1 is LNHNV, CDR2 YYDKDF (reference sequence). CDR3 amino acids: CATSRVGGNEKLFF. CDR3 DNA: TGTGCCACCAGCAGAGTTGGAGGAAATGAAAAACTGTTTTTT.

This chain uses TRBV6-5 with TRBJ2-2, with TRBD2 as a possible D gene (6 bases). The CDR3 consists of 15 residues. The V gene lost 6 bases and the J gene lost 4 bases, with 15 bases spanning the gap. Germline V gene lookup returns CDR1 MNHEY and CDR2 SVGAGI. The CDR3 sequence: CASSSGTALTGELFF. DNA of the CDR3: TGTGCCAGCAGCTCCGGGACTGCCCTCACCGGGGAGCTGTTTTTT.

The chain employs TRBV27 and TRBJ2-2, with 7 bases fitting TRBD1. With V trimmed by 5 bases and J by 5 bases, 2 bases remained unmatched. The CDR3 is made up of 13 amino acids. Germline V gives CDR1 MNHEY, CDR2 SMNVEV (reference sequence). CDR3 nucleotide sequence: TGTGCCAGCAGTACGACAGGGACCGGGGAGCTGTTTTTT. Encoded protein: CASSTTGTGELFF.

The rearrangement joins TRBV5-6 to TRBJ1-1; D gene uncertain. Looked up from germline, CDR1 is SGHDT and CDR2 is YYEEEE. V lost 4 bases and J lost 4, with 17 bases in between. This CDR3 has 15 residues. This CDR3 reads CASSTRTGHVTEAFF. As DNA, the CDR3 is TGTGCCAGCAGCACACGCACCGGCCATGTCACTGAAGCTTTCTTT.

Regarding this clone: Other DNA sequences in this specimen translate into the identical CDR3. The chain has TRBV28 and TRBJ2-6; D may correspond to TRBD1 or TRBD2 (5 bases each). The V end lost 3 bases, the J end lost 2 bases, and 8 bases lay between the germline ends. The germline gives CDR1 MDHEN, CDR2 SYDVKM. The CDR3 totals 15 residues. This CDR3 reads CASSFRGPGANVLTF. In DNA, the CDR3 is TGTGCCAGCAGTTTCCGGGGCCCTGGGGCCAACGTCCTGACTTTC.

The chain joins TRBV5-1 to TRBJ1-4; D may be TRBD1 (5 bases). The CDR3 is made up of 15 amino acids. The germline V and J ends were trimmed by 0 bases and 7 bases, with 13 bases remaining between them. The germline CDR1 and CDR2 sequences are SGHRS and YFSETQ. CDR3 sequence: CASSLDAGRGEKLFF. The CDR3 DNA sequence: TGCGCCAGCAGCTTGGATGCGGGGAGGGGTGAAAAACTGTTTTTT.

This clone was counted a single time. V gene TRBV29-1 combines with J gene TRBJ2-7, with D unresolved. Germline V CDR1 and CDR2: SQVTM, ANQGSEA. The V and J ends lost 0 bases and 5 bases respectively, with 8 bases between them. This CDR3 has 12 residues. The CDR3 coding sequence is TGCAGCGTTGAAGAGCAGTCCCACGAGCAGTACTTC. Residues: CSVEEQSHEQYF.

The chain couples TRBV7-9 to TRBJ2-5; a possible D gene is TRBD2 (5 bases). Germline CDR1 reads SEHNR; CDR2 reads FQNEAQ (reference sequence). The CDR3 sequence is 14 residues long. V shed 1 base and J shed 4 bases, with 10 bases lying between them. CDR3 DNA sequence: TGTGCCAGCAGCTTAGGACAAGCGGTAGAGACCCAGTACTTC. It translates to CASSLGQAVETQYF.

The chain carries TRBV18 and TRBJ1-5; D remains unclear. Germline lookup yields CDR1 KGHSH and CDR2 LQKENI. Trimming pared 2 bases from V and 1 base from J, leaving 27 bases between. The CDR3 totals 21 residues. This CDR3 reads CASSPINVKSTAPRSNQPQHF. CDR3 DNA: TGTGCCAGCTCACCAATTAATGTCAAATCTACAGCGCCGAGGAGCAATCAGCCCCAGCATTTT. The variable domain in full, with the rest retrieved from reference TRBV18 and TRBJ1-5, is NAGVMQNPRHLVRRRGQEARLRCSPMKGHSHVYWYRQLPEEGLKFMVYLQKENIIDESGMPKERFSAEFPKEGPSILRIQQVVRGDSAAYFCASSPINVKSTAPRSNQPQHFGDGTRLSIL.

The chain is built from TRBV7-8 and TRBJ2-2, with TRBD1 identical over 8 bases. The CDR3 is 16 amino acids. Germline V gene lookup returns CDR1 SGHVS and CDR2 FQNEAQ. J lost 6 bases, V lost 3 bases, and 9 bases had no gene match. The CDR3 DNA sequence: TGTGCCAGCAGCTTCGATGTGCAGGGGGCCCCCGGGGAGCTGTTTTTT. Its translation is CASSFDVQGAPGELFF.

The J gene is TRBJ2-3, the V gene TRBV4-2; 10 bases are shared with TRBD2. CDR1 is LGHNA and CDR2 is YNFKEQ in the germline V gene. The CDR3 runs 19 residues. V lost 1 base, J lost 2 bases, and 12 bases stayed unmatched. CDR3 sequence reads: CASSQVSSGGVTNTDTQYF. CDR3 bases: TGTGCCAGCAGCCAAGTTTCTAGCGGGGGAGTAACCAACACAGATACGCAGTATTTT.

The rearrangement joins TRBV29-1 to TRBJ2-2; no clear D gene. This CDR3 has 13 amino acids. CDR1 SQVTM and CDR2 ANQGSEA come from the germline V gene. V lost 4 bases and J 0 bases, leaving 6 bases between the germline ends. CDR3 loop: CSVAGSNTGELFF. CDR3 DNA sequence: TGCAGCGTTGCTGGGTCGAACACCGGGGAGCTGTTTTTT.

The chain has TRBV18 and TRBJ2-5, with D perhaps being TRBD1 or TRBD2 (5 bases each). The germline V gene has CDR1 KGHSH and CDR2 LQKENI. Trimming pared 3 bases from V and 4 bases from J, leaving 9 bases between. CDR3 size: 13 residues. This chain's CDR3 is CASSPNGAETQYF. The CDR3 nucleotides read TGTGCCAGCTCACCCAACGGGGCAGAGACCCAGTACTTC. Using reference TRBV18 and TRBJ2-5 for the parts outside the CDR3, the full variable domain is NAGVMQNPRHLVRRRGQEARLRCSPMKGHSHVYWYRQLPEEGLKFMVYLQKENIIDESGMPKERFSAEFPKEGPSILRIQQVVRGDSAAYFCASSPNGAETQYFGPGTRLLVL.

J is TRBJ2-7 and V is TRBV27, with 8 bases aligning to TRBD1. V shed 5 bases, J shed 5 bases, and the junction held 14 bases outside the gene matches. The CDR3 consists of 16 residues. Looked up from germline, CDR1 is MNHEY and CDR2 is SMNVEV (reference sequence). The CDR3 nucleotides are TGTGCCAGCAGTCCCGGGACAGGCCAAATAATTCACGAGCAGTACTTC. Translated, it gives CASSPGTGQIIHEQYF.

The chain combines TRBV4-2 with TRBJ1-6; unclear D gene. Trimming left V 4 bases short and J 10 bases short, with 26 bases between. CDR3 length: 18 amino acids. From germline, CDR1 is LGHNA and CDR2 YNFKEQ. The CDR3 region is CASSPAGTAGPRLSPLHF. In DNA, the CDR3 is TGTGCCAGCAGCCCGGCGGGTACAGCCGGCCCACGCCTCTCACCCCTCCACTTT.

The V gene is TRBV7-7, the J gene TRBJ2-2, with a possible D match to TRBD2 (5 bases). Per germline, CDR1 SSHAT and CDR2 FNYEAQ (reference sequence). CDR3 size: 14 residues. The V end was cut by 0 bases, the J end by 4 bases, with 6 bases between. CDR3 in DNA: TGTGCCAGCAGCTTAGCGGGAGTCACCGGGGAGCTGTTTTTT. Amino acid sequence: CASSLAGVTGELFF.

About this clone: Other DNA sequences of this sample code for an identical CDR3. The rearrangement links TRBV28 to TRBJ2-1; tentatively, D is TRBD1 (6 bases). Germline V CDR1 and CDR2: MDHEN, SYDVKM. The V end was cut by 6 bases, the J end by 4 bases, with 13 bases between. This CDR3 spans 14 amino acids. The CDR3: CASRTPDSYNEQFF. Written as DNA, the CDR3 is TGTGCCAGCAGGACCCCGGACAGTTACAATGAGCAGTTCTTC.

The chain recombines TRBV5-1 with TRBJ2-4; 9 bases are a match to TRBD2. J gave up 3 bases and V 3 bases, and 10 bases lay outside the gene matches. CDR1 and CDR2 (germline): SGHRS, YFSETQ. This CDR3 has 17 residues. The CDR3 reads CASSSYAGTSSKNIQYF. Here the CDR3 DNA reads TGCGCCAGCAGCTCCTACGCCGGGACTAGCAGCAAAAACATTCAGTACTTC.

The chain links TRBV2 to TRBJ2-1; TRBD2 aligns across 8 bases. The CDR3 covers 15 residues. The V segment lost 2 bases and the J segment 6 bases; nucleotides outside the gene matches: 6. CDR1 and CDR2 (germline): SNHLY, FYNNEI. CDR3 amino acids: CASSERTGGPNEQFF. The CDR3 bases are TGTGCCAGCAGTGAACGGACGGGAGGGCCCAATGAGCAGTTCTTC.

The chain is built from TRBV7-2 and TRBJ2-7; the match to TRBD1 covers 10 bases. Germline assignment: CDR1 SGHTA and CDR2 FQGNSA. The length of the CDR3 is 14 residues. Trimming at V came to 3 bases and at J to 5 bases, leaving 4 bases not matched to a gene. The CDR3 DNA reads TGTGCCAGCAGCTTCGGGACAGGGGTAGACGAGCAGTACTTC. Translating it yields CASSFGTGVDEQYF.

The J gene is TRBJ2-5, the V gene TRBV18, with D possibly being TRBD2 (5 bases). V lost 2 bases and J 7 bases, leaving 11 bases between the germline ends. The CDR3 covers 13 residues. CDR1 is KGHSH and CDR2 is LQKENI in the germline V gene. Written as DNA, the CDR3 is TGTGCCAGCTCACCAGGACCCGAGGGGACCCAGTACTTC. Protein: CASSPGPEGTQYF.

The rearrangement uses TRBV10-3 and TRBJ1-5; no definite D call. From germline, CDR1 is ENHRY and CDR2 SYGVKD. Trimming took off 10 bases at V and 7 bases at J, with 14 bases between the two ends. CDR3 length: 12 amino acids. The CDR3 loop is CATREGTQPQHF. The CDR3 region has the DNA TGTGCCACCCGGGAGGGCACGCAGCCCCAGCATTTT.